This T cell receptor beta chain was retrieved from a study of chemoradiotherapy in HPV16-positive cancers. Germline lookup yields CDR1 SGHKS and CDR2 YYEKEE (reference sequence). With 0 bases clipped from V and 4 bases from J, the junction kept 3 bases outside the gene matches. There are 14 residues in the CDR3. In regard to this clone: The antigen is not known.

Profiled with immunoSEQ multiplex PCR; TCRdb holds only in-frame clones, not every one. The repertoire consists of 5,000 to 6,500 clones, with around nine tenths occurring once and the leading ten covering over 20%. Notes on the study in general: The functional HPV-specific definition rests on just a couple of HPV16-positive patients.

Sequenced material: blood, taken from a patient who underwent chemoradiotherapy. The V and J genes are TRBV5-5 and TRBJ1-2; the match to TRBD1 covers 7 bases. This TCR came from a human donor with HPV-associated anogenital cancer. CDR3 nucleotides: TGTGCCAGCAGCTTGGGGGCAGGGGGCTATGGCTACACCTTC. Amino acid sequence: CASSLGAGGYGYTF.